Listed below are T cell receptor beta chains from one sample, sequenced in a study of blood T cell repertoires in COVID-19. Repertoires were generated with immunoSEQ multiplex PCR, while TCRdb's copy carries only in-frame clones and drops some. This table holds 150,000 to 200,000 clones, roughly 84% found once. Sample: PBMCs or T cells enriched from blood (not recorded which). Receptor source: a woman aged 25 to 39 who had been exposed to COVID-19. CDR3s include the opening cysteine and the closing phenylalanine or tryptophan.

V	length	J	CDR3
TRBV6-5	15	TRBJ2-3	CASSYSGGPADTQYF
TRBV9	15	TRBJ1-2	CASSGQGGRGYGYTF
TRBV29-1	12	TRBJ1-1	CSVGVGGTEAFF
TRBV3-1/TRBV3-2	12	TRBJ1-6	CASSAGDSPLHF
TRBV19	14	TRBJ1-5	CASSRIQGDQPQHF
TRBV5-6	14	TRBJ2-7	CASSPPSGDSEQYF
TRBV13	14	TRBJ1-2	CASSWLDRGHGYTF
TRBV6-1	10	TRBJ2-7	CASSETTRYF
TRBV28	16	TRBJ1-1	CASSLRPGQGNTEAFF
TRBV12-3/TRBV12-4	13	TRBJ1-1	CASSYGPGTKAFF
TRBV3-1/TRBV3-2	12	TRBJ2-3	CASSQHTDTQYF
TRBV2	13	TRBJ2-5	CASSPLSGRLLYF